This TCR beta chain appears in the sequencing data of a study of CD8 T cells in Susac syndrome (dated by TCRdb to the late 2010s). Study-wide context: Of the Susac syndrome patients who were sequenced, roughly 8 were in clinical remission while more than five had clinically active disease. Susac syndrome patients were therapy-naive, on corticosteroids (some also receiving IVIg), or on IVIg alone at blood withdrawal. Repertoire sequencing was used to test whether CD8+ T cell activation and differentiation in Susac syndrome was antigen driven. Clonality of the CD8+ T cell repertoire was compared between about a dozen healthy donors, about 14 Susac syndrome patients and roughly 16 multiple sclerosis patients. Here is what the overall study found, with its caveats: The study acknowledged that relatively few individuals were included in the TCR sequencing and HLA analysis. Sixteen and five Susac-specific public clones were found in the total CD8+ and CD8+ TEMRA repertoires, respectively. Clonal expansion was seen in Susac syndrome CD8+ repertoires, peaking in CD8+ TEMRA cells and being greater in clinically active patients than in remitting ones.

RNA was extracted with the RNeasy kit and 0.5 to 1 ug was reverse transcribed using random hexamers. The immunoSEQ multiplex PCR assay, covering 54 Vbeta and 13 Jbeta segments, was used to amplify TCR beta CDR3 regions. To correct PCR amplification bias, a synthetic template baseline was used for both primer optimization and computational correction. From the authors' description of their analysis: Only productive sequences were kept, with reads annotated to V, D and J genes according to IMGT and analyzed in immunoSEQ Analyzer. To calculate clonality, Shannon entropy was normalized by log2 of the number of productive unique sequences and then subtracted from one. Public and private clones were assessed among the 100 most prevalent clones of each patient and control. Susac-specific clones were defined as absent from healthy and MS cohorts, 1052 published viral clones and other ImmuneACCESS disease sequences. TCRdb ran its own pipeline on the public reads, namely fastp trimming at Q25 and MiXCR clone calling, and kept in-frame beta chains. Under each unique CDR3 protein, matching rows form one entry showing the most common genes and DNA. What appears here as the V and J calls and clone size reflects TCRdb's work, not the paper's. The sample includes around 23,000 distinct CDR3 sequences, with roughly 93% observed a single time. The ten largest clones capture 0.55% to 0.7% of the sample.

High-throughput TCR beta sequencing profiled peripheral blood CD8+ and CD4+ T cells from healthy donors, Susac syndrome patients and multiple sclerosis patients. Recently defined diagnostic criteria for definite or probable disease were met by the Susac syndrome patients. Bulk CD8+ and CD4+ T cells were purified magnetically by negative isolation, whereas CD8+ TEMRA cells were enriched by FACS. Blood was collected in EDTA tubes and processed within 24 hours, with PBMCs isolated through density gradient centrifugation. PBMCs intended for TCR sequencing were cryopreserved in liquid nitrogen and were subsequently thawed in a 37 degrees C water bath. Purity of sorted or isolated CD4+, CD8+ and CD8+ TEMRA cells was at least 90%. A single count supports this clonotype. It lacks a known antigen. Nothing much larger sits one base from this clone, and base qualities are not available. A lone read gives weak evidence.

The CDR3 runs 15 residues from the cysteine to the phenylalanine. Solely the CDR3 DNA is kept, with 45 bases framed from the first base. Looking up the germline V gene yields CDR1 SGHDT and CDR2 YYEEEE. Trimming removed 4 bases from V and 8 bases from J; the gene matches leave 12 bases unexplained. The material sequenced was CD8+ T cells from PBMCs. This receptor was taken from a human donor with Susac syndrome. This chain joins TRBV5-6 to TRBJ2-3, and 8 bases in between align with TRBD1. The CDR3 loop reads CASSPPRRQGLTQYF. The sequenced DNA: TGTGCCAGCAGCCCCCCCCGGAGACAGGGGCTTACGCAGTATTTT.